These T cell receptor beta chains were read from a single sample in a study of Ad26.COV2.S vaccination and SARS-CoV-2 variants. Libraries were prepared by immunoSEQ multiplex PCR; TCRdb keeps only in-frame clonotypes and omits some of them. The table includes about 480,000 clones, around nine tenths detected once. Material: peripheral blood, obtained in a trial of Ad26.COV2.S vaccine versus placebo. The receptors here all came from a person aged 18 to 59 who received the Ad26.COV2.S COVID-19 vaccine or a placebo. CDR3s include the opening cysteine and the closing phenylalanine or tryptophan.

v_call: TRBV30
cdr3_length: 13
j_call: TRBJ2-7
cdr3_aa: CAWSETGGRTQYF

v_call: TRBV6-2/TRBV6-3
cdr3_length: 12
j_call: TRBJ2-2
cdr3_aa: CASSHRLGELFF

v_call: TRBV5-6
cdr3_length: 17
j_call: TRBJ2-2
cdr3_aa: CASSSTGTSGKAGELFF

v_call: TRBV6-5
cdr3_length: 14
j_call: TRBJ1-5
cdr3_aa: CASSPEYSNQPQHF

v_call: TRBV2
cdr3_length: 15
j_call: TRBJ2-1
cdr3_aa: CASSESGLAGDEQFF

v_call: TRBV5-4
cdr3_length: 15
j_call: TRBJ2-5
cdr3_aa: CASSLRGNAGETQYF

v_call: TRBV12-3/TRBV12-4
cdr3_length: 13
j_call: TRBJ1-1
cdr3_aa: CASSLDQNTEAFF

v_call: TRBV24-1
cdr3_length: 13
j_call: TRBJ2-5
cdr3_aa: CATSSSGGETQYF

v_call: TRBV30
cdr3_length: 12
j_call: TRBJ1-4
cdr3_aa: CAWNRQAEKLFF

v_call: TRBV9
cdr3_length: 14
j_call: TRBJ1-1
cdr3_aa: CASSVAGRNTEAFF

v_call: TRBV19
cdr3_length: 16
j_call: TRBJ2-1
cdr3_aa: CASSLRLAGEYNEQFF

v_call: TRBV7-9
cdr3_length: 15
j_call: TRBJ1-1
cdr3_aa: CASRPLQGDNTEAFF

v_call: TRBV15
cdr3_length: 12
j_call: TRBJ1-4
cdr3_aa: CATSREGEKLFF

v_call: TRBV19
cdr3_length: 16
j_call: TRBJ2-3
cdr3_aa: CASSGWTGSSTDTQYF

v_call: TRBV28
cdr3_length: 14
j_call: TRBJ2-4
cdr3_aa: CASSTAGAKNIQYF

v_call: TRBV6-5
cdr3_length: 14
j_call: TRBJ2-5
cdr3_aa: CASTKGASAETQYF

v_call: TRBV4-1
cdr3_length: 15
j_call: TRBJ1-2
cdr3_aa: CASSPVIPAAGGYTF